What follows are 27 T cell receptor beta chains derived from one specimen sequenced in a study of CD8 T cells in ankylosing spondylitis. TCRdb ran MiXCR on the 5' RACE reads and lists one entry per CDR3 protein. Of over 130,000 distinct CDR3 sequences listed, roughly 44% were seen once; the top ten hold around 15%. Sequencing input: synovial fluid, either unsorted or a sorted T cell fraction (not recorded which). These receptors originate from a male donor with ankylosing spondylitis.

This clonotype was counted a single time. The CDR3 loop is CSAQPGQGNNSPLHF. The DNA of the CDR3 is TGCAGTGCACAGCCGGGACAGGGTAATAATTCACCCCTCCACTTT. V and J are TRBV20-1 and TRBJ1-6; 9 bases line up with TRBD1. CDR1 and CDR2 (germline): DFQATT, SNEGSKA (reference sequence). The CDR3 length is 15 residues. V lost 6 bases and J lost 5; bases outside the gene matches: 8.

The chain uses TRBV18 and TRBJ2-1; TRBD2 aligns across 10 bases. V was pared by 0 bases and J by 1 base, with 12 bases of the junction left unmatched. The germline V gene encodes CDR1 KGHSH and CDR2 LQKENI. This CDR3 region has 20 residues. The CDR3 protein is CASSPPFEAGGPRSYNEQFF. For the CDR3, the DNA is TGTGCCAGCTCACCACCGTTTGAAGCGGGGGGGCCGAGGTCCTACAATGAGCAGTTCTTC. Based on the CDR3 plus reference TRBV18 and TRBJ2-1, the full variable domain is NAGVMQNPRHLVRRRGQEARLRCSPMKGHSHVYWYRQLPEEGLKFMVYLQKENIIDESGMPKERFSAEFPKEGPSILRIQQVVRGDSAAYFCASSPPFEAGGPRSYNEQFFGPGTRLTVL.

The J gene is TRBJ2-5, the V gene TRBV2; TRBD2 matches 8 bases. Germline CDR1 and CDR2: SNHLY and FYNNEI. This CDR3 has 15 amino acids. V gave up 5 bases and J gave up 4 bases; unmatched junction bases: 9. The CDR3: CASSPLGGALETQYF. Here the CDR3 DNA reads TGTGCCAGCAGTCCTCTCGGGGGGGCCCTAGAGACCCAGTACTTC.

This sequence joins TRBV11-2 and TRBJ1-2, with 8 bases fitting TRBD1. After removal of 5 bases from V and 4 bases from J, the junction contained 9 bases not matched to a gene. Germline assignment: CDR1 SGHAT and CDR2 FQNNGV. CDR3 size: 15 residues. The CDR3 DNA reads TGTGCCAGCAGCCGTCGACAGGGGCGTTTCTATGGCTACACCTTC. This sequence encodes CASSRRQGRFYGYTF.

Points on this clonotype: A read error may be the cause here, since a much bigger clone is one base away. This chain uses TRBV12-3 or TRBV12-4 with TRBJ1-5; D is possibly TRBD1 (5 bases). The length of the CDR3 is 12 residues. Deletions cut 7 bases from V and 7 bases from J, with 11 bases between. CDR3 bases: TGTGCCAGCACCATTGAGGGGCAGCCCCAGCATTTT. Translated: CASTIEGQPQHF.

This clonotype was seen a handful of times. The V and J genes are TRBV25-1 and TRBJ1-1, with D perhaps TRBD1 (5 bases). V gave up 4 bases and J gave up 2 bases, with 11 bases separating them. The germline CDR1 and CDR2 sequences are MGHDK and SYGVNS. The CDR3 covers 14 residues. DNA of the CDR3: TGTGCCAGCAGTGGGAGGGGACCCAACACTGAAGCTTTCTTT. Amino acid sequence: CASSGRGPNTEAFF.

This clonotype was seen a handful of times. This chain links TRBV9 with TRBJ2-1, with D possibly matching TRBD2 (5 bases). The germline gives CDR1 SGDLS, CDR2 YYNGEE. V was clipped by 0 bases and J by 5 bases, with 18 bases between them. The CDR3 totals 17 residues. The CDR3 reads CASSVGFERFTHNEQFF. DNA for the CDR3: TGTGCCAGCAGCGTAGGTTTCGAGCGGTTCACACACAATGAGCAGTTCTTC.

V and J are TRBV19 and TRBJ2-7; the match to TRBD1 covers 8 bases. With V trimmed by 4 bases and J by 7 bases, 15 bases remained unmatched. The CDR3 contains 16 residues. CDR1 is LNHDA, CDR2 SQIVND, per germline (reference sequence). The CDR3 DNA reads as TGTGCCAGTAGTAGGAGACAGGGGCCCTTGGTGAGTGAGCAGTACTTC. Translation gives CASSRRQGPLVSEQYF.

This clonotype was counted between two and nine times. The chain has TRBV20-1 and TRBJ1-2; no reliable D call. V was shortened by 1 base and J by 4 bases, with 13 bases between the two germline ends. This CDR3 is 14 amino acids long. Germline V gives CDR1 DFQATT, CDR2 SNEGSKA (reference sequence). The CDR3 nucleotides read TGCAGTGCTAGAGTGGACCTAACCAGCTATGGCTACACCTTC. Encoded protein: CSARVDLTSYGYTF.

The CDR3 loop reads CASSWAGLGSYEQYF. The CDR3, as DNA: TGTGCCAGCAGTTGGGCAGGGCTGGGCTCCTACGAGCAGTACTTC. The chain uses TRBV27 and TRBJ2-7; possible D gene TRBD1, 5 bases. Germline V gene data show CDR1 as MNHEY and CDR2 as SMNVEV (reference sequence). Trimming left V 4 bases short and J 0 bases short, with 13 bases between. This CDR3 contains 15 residues.

This clonotype has more than one count but fewer than ten. The rearrangement uses TRBV7-9 and TRBJ2-7, with 8 bases lining up with TRBD2. Looked up from germline, CDR1 is SEHNR and CDR2 is FQNEAQ (reference sequence). CDR3 length: 15 amino acids. J was trimmed by 2 bases and V by 4 bases; bases with no gene match: 7. In DNA, the CDR3 is TGTGCCAGCAGCTCTATACTAGCGGACACCTACGAGCAGTACTTC. Protein product: CASSSILADTYEQYF.

This clonotype was seen a few times. At one end, the junction sequence differs from germline, possibly due to a read error. V gene TRBV7-7 combines with J gene TRBJ2-2; unclear D gene. CDR3 length: 13 amino acids. CDR1 is SSHAT, CDR2 FNYEAQ, per germline (reference sequence). CDR3 protein: CASSSGSAGELFF. DNA of the CDR3: TGTGCTAGCAGCTCTGGCAGCGCCGGGGAGCTGTTTTTT.

This chain joins TRBV27 and TRBJ2-3, with TRBD1 as a possible D gene (6 bases). Looked up from germline, CDR1 is MNHEY and CDR2 is SMNVEV (reference sequence). Trimming removed 5 bases at V and 4 bases at J, with 10 bases between. CDR3 length: 13 residues. CDR3 residues: CASSITGPDTQYF. CDR3 bases: TGTGCCAGCAGTATAACAGGGCCAGATACGCAGTATTTT.

V and J are TRBV20-1 and TRBJ1-2; D is unclear. This CDR3 is built from 14 residues. Looked up from germline, CDR1 is DFQATT and CDR2 is SNEGSKA (reference sequence). Trimming removed 0 bases from V and 4 bases from J, with 12 bases in between. The CDR3 region is CSARDAGSPYGYTF. CDR3 sequence (DNA): TGCAGTGCTAGAGATGCGGGCAGTCCCTATGGCTACACCTTC.

This clonotype came up a few times. The gene calls are TRBV6-4 and TRBJ2-2; TRBD1 might be the D (6 bases). Germline CDR1 reads MRHNA; CDR2 reads SNTAGT. Between the trimmed V and J ends, which lost 0 bases and 4 bases, there was a span of 9 bases. The CDR3 contains 15 residues. Here the CDR3 reads CASSDSAGVTGELFF. The CDR3 DNA reads as TGTGCCAGCAGTGACTCGGCAGGGGTCACCGGGGAGCTGTTTTTT.

The gene calls are TRBV10-3 and TRBJ2-2; perhaps TRBD2 as D (5 bases). V was trimmed by 6 bases and J by 1 base, leaving 9 bases between them. Germline V gene sequence: CDR1 ENHRY, CDR2 SYGVKD. The CDR3 runs to 14 residues. The CDR3 is CAIREEWNTGELFF. DNA for the CDR3: TGTGCCATCAGGGAGGAGTGGAACACCGGGGAGCTGTTTTTT.

The DNA of the CDR3 is TGTGCCAGCAGCTTTAACAGGGGGCAGGTCGGGGAGCTGTTTTTT. This sequence encodes CASSFNRGQVGELFF. The chain uses TRBV11-2 and TRBJ2-2; 9 bases are a match to TRBD1. The CDR3 contains 15 residues. V lost 3 bases and J lost 7; bases outside the gene matches: 6. The germline gives CDR1 SGHAT, CDR2 FQNNGV.

The CDR3 DNA is TGTGCCAGCAGCCAAGATACCAATGAGCAGTTCTTC. Amino acids: CASSQDTNEQFF. This chain uses TRBV3-1 with TRBJ2-1, with D unresolved. Trimming took off 0 bases at V and 6 bases at J, with 3 bases between the two ends. CDR1 is LGHDT, CDR2 YNNKEL, per germline (reference sequence). This CDR3 has 12 amino acids.

This clonotype occurred a few times. This chain links TRBV6-5 with TRBJ2-1; D is undetermined. The CDR3 runs 12 residues. Trimming removed 6 bases from V and 8 bases from J, with 11 bases in between. CDR1 and CDR2 from the germline V gene are MNHEY and SVGAGI. The CDR3 region is CASSTSGYEQFF. DNA for the CDR3: TGTGCCAGCAGCACCTCCGGGTATGAGCAGTTCTTC.

The chain links TRBV4-2 to TRBJ2-3, with 7 bases matching TRBD2. The CDR3 contains 19 residues. Germline V gene lookup returns CDR1 LGHNA and CDR2 YNFKEQ. The V gene end was trimmed by 0 bases and the J gene end by 1 base; junction bases not matched to a gene: 13. CDR3 in DNA: TGTGCCAGCAGCCAAGATCGATGGCTAGCGGAGGCCCGCACAGATACGCAGTATTTT. Protein: CASSQDRWLAEARTDTQYF.

The chain links TRBV6-2 or TRBV6-3 to TRBJ1-4; maybe TRBD1 (5 bases). Germline CDR1 is MNHEY and CDR2 is SVGEGT. The CDR3 runs 16 residues. V was trimmed by 6 bases and J by 0 bases, leaving 14 bases between them. CDR3 loop: CASSHPTESTNEKLFF. The CDR3 nucleotides read TGTGCCAGCAGCCATCCGACAGAATCAACTAATGAAAAACTGTTTTTT.

V gene TRBV7-6 combines with J gene TRBJ1-2; no definite D call. Deletions cut 0 bases from V and 4 bases from J, with 18 bases between. Germline CDR1 reads SGHVS; CDR2 reads FNYEAQ. The CDR3 loop spans 17 amino acids. CDR3 in DNA: TGTGCCAGCAGCTTAGCTTTGCGGAGAGAACCCAGCTATGGCTACACCTTC. Protein: CASSLALRREPSYGYTF.

The rearrangement uses TRBV4-3 and TRBJ2-7; unclear D gene. V dropped 1 base and J dropped 2 bases, with 18 bases sitting between them. The CDR3 sequence is 17 residues long. The germline V gene has CDR1 LGHNA and CDR2 YSLEER. The CDR3 sequence is CASSQGVDPQPTYEQYF. CDR3 coding DNA: TGCGCCAGCAGCCAAGGGGTAGACCCCCAACCAACCTACGAGCAGTACTTC.

This chain links TRBV7-6 with TRBJ1-1; 8 nucleotides match TRBD1. J was trimmed by 6 bases and V by 1 base; bases with no gene match: 4. This CDR3 is 14 amino acids long. Germline CDR1 SGHVS, CDR2 FNYEAQ. Here the CDR3 DNA reads TGTGCCAGCAGCTTAGGACAGGGGATTTCTGAAGCTTTCTTT. Translation: CASSLGQGISEAFF.

The chain combines TRBV7-9 with TRBJ2-7, with 8 bases identical to TRBD1. Trimming cost V 5 bases and J 3 bases; bases outside gene matches: 12. Germline V gene data show CDR1 as SEHNR and CDR2 as FQNEAQ (reference sequence). The CDR3 consists of 16 residues. CDR3 protein: CASSEGTGLMSYEQYF. CDR3 nucleotides: TGTGCCAGCAGCGAGGGGACAGGACTAATGAGCTACGAGCAGTACTTC.

This chain joins TRBV7-9 and TRBJ1-6; D call uncertain. CDR1 is SEHNR and CDR2 is FQNEAQ in the germline V gene (reference sequence). This CDR3 region has 10 residues. The ends were cut back, 5 bases at V and 14 bases at J, with 7 bases in the middle. The CDR3 is CASSPFSLHF. The CDR3 nucleotides read TGTGCCAGCAGCCCTTTCTCCCTCCACTTT. Combining the CDR3 with reference TRBV7-9 and TRBJ1-6 gives the whole variable domain DTGVSQNPRHKITKRGQNVTFRCDPISEHNRLYWYRQTLGQGPEFLTYFQNEAQLEKSRLLSDRFSAERPKGSFSTLEIQRTEQGDSAMYLCASSPFSLHFGNGTRLTVT.

This CDR3 is CASSQDPDLLTGSTYYGYTF. The CDR3, as DNA: TGTGCCAGCAGCCAAGATCCGGATCTACTAACAGGGAGTACTTACTATGGCTACACCTTC. The chain carries TRBV3-1 and TRBJ1-2; a possible D gene is TRBD1 (6 bases). V was trimmed by 0 bases and J by 3 bases, leaving 26 bases between them. The CDR3 consists of 20 residues. The germline CDR1 and CDR2 sequences are LGHDT and YNNKEL (reference sequence).